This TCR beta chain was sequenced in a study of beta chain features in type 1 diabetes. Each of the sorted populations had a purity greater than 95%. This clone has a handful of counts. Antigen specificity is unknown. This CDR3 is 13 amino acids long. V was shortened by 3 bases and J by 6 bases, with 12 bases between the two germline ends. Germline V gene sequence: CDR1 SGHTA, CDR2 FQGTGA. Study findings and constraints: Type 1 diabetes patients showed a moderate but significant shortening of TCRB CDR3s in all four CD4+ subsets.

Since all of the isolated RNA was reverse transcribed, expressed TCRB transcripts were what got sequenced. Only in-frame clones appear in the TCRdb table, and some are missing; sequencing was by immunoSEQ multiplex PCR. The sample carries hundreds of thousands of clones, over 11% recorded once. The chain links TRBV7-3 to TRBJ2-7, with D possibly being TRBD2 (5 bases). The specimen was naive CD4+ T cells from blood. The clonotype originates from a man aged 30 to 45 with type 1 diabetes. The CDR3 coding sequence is TGTGCCAGCAGCTTCGGGGTGGGAACCGAGCAGTACTTC. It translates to CASSFGVGTEQYF.